What follows are 10 T cell receptor beta chains derived from one specimen sequenced in a study of blood T cells in healthy people across ages. A J-beta primer mix and a sample-barcoded 5' primer were used in a second PCR of roughly 6 to 12 cycles. TCRdb itself ran the 5' RACE reads through MiXCR, one entry per CDR3 protein. The table records 250,000 to 300,000 distinct CDR3 sequences, roughly 27% of them present only once. Source material: blood. The source is a woman in her sixties or seventies in good health.

The J gene is TRBJ2-5, the V gene TRBV14; D gene unclear. Gene TRBJ2-1 matches the end of the DNA better, so the J call may be wrong. Germline CDR1 reads SGHDN; CDR2 reads FVKESK. The CDR3 covers 11 residues. The CDR3 reads CASARVNEQFF. As DNA, the CDR3 is TGTGCCAGCGCAAGGGTCAATGAGCAGTTCTTC.

This clonotype has just a few counts. This chain connects TRBV11-2 to TRBJ2-3, with TRBD2 matching 10 bases. Unmatched junction bases numbered 22, after V lost 5 bases and J lost 5 bases. Germline lookup yields CDR1 SGHAT and CDR2 FQNNGV. This CDR3 has 20 amino acids. The CDR3 spells CASSRAGLAAPSQIRDTQYF. Written as DNA, the CDR3 is TGTGCCAGCAGCAGAGCCGGACTAGCGGCGCCTTCACAGATCCGAGATACGCAGTATTTT.

The chain carries TRBV20-1 and TRBJ1-1, with 10 nucleotides matching TRBD1. Germline trimming cut 5 bases from V and 1 base from J; bases unmatched to any gene: 7. The CDR3 covers 15 residues. Germline V gene sequence: CDR1 DFQATT, CDR2 SNEGSKA (reference sequence). Written as DNA, the CDR3 is TGCAGTGCTCGGCGACAGGGGGCAGGGAACACTGAAGCTTTCTTT. Translated: CSARRQGAGNTEAFF.

The gene calls are TRBV2 and TRBJ2-1; 9 bases match TRBD1. V lost 6 bases to trimming and J lost 7 bases; unmatched junction nucleotides: 10. The CDR3 consists of 15 residues. Germline V CDR1 and CDR2: SNHLY, FYNNEI. The CDR3 region has the DNA TGTGCCAGCAGCTACACGGGGACAGGGAGTAATGAGCAGTTCTTC. Its protein is CASSYTGTGSNEQFF.

The rearrangement uses TRBV6-2 or TRBV6-3 and TRBJ2-7, with TRBD2 matching over 8 bases. The CDR3 loop spans 17 amino acids. V was clipped by 2 bases and J by 3 bases; unmatched bases: 12. CDR1 MNHEY and CDR2 SVGEGT come from the germline V gene. CDR3 sequence reads: CASSYKRASGLHYEQYF. CDR3 bases: TGTGCCAGCAGTTACAAACGGGCTAGCGGGCTTCACTACGAGCAGTACTTC.

The rearrangement uses TRBV18 and TRBJ1-1; D is uncertain. There are 13 residues in the CDR3. Trimming removed 5 bases from V and 3 bases from J, with 10 bases in between. Germline V CDR1 and CDR2: KGHSH, LQKENI. The CDR3 loop is CASSGRVDTEAFF. The CDR3 nucleotides read TGTGCCAGCTCAGGGAGAGTTGACACTGAAGCTTTCTTT.

Only a few counts were recorded for this clonotype. Here the CDR3 reads CASSLGTSRDTQYF. DNA of the CDR3: TGCGCCAGCAGCTTAGGGACTAGCCGAGATACGCAGTATTTT. The V call is TRBV5-1, the J call TRBJ2-3; 9 nucleotides line up with TRBD2. CDR1 and CDR2 from the germline V gene are SGHRS and YFSETQ. CDR3 size: 14 residues. The ends lost 2 bases at V and 5 bases at J; junction bases unmatched: 3.

Only a few counts were recorded for this clonotype. The chain couples TRBV27 to TRBJ1-4; 7 bases map to TRBD1. From germline, CDR1 is MNHEY and CDR2 SMNVEV (reference sequence). This CDR3 is built from 16 residues. The ends lost 8 bases at V and 4 bases at J; junction bases unmatched: 13. The CDR3: CASRSPYNRGNEKLFF. The CDR3 DNA follows: TGTGCCAGCCGGTCCCCATACAACAGGGGTAATGAAAAACTGTTTTTT.

CDR3 sequence reads: CAISEGREGEKLFF. Written as DNA, the CDR3 is TGTGCCATCAGTGAAGGGCGGGAAGGGGAAAAACTGTTTTTT. The chain employs TRBV10-3 and TRBJ1-4; D is unresolved. The V end lost 3 bases, the J end lost 8 bases, and 13 bases lay between the germline ends. The length of the CDR3 is 14 residues. The germline V gene has CDR1 ENHRY and CDR2 SYGVKD.

This clonotype has a handful of counts. Being one base from a much bigger clone, this may be a read error. The chain links TRBV11-1 to TRBJ1-1, with D possibly matching TRBD1 (6 bases). CDR3 length: 15 residues. The germline CDR1 and CDR2 sequences are SGHAT and FQDESV (reference sequence). CDR3 in amino acids: CASSGPGQLNTEPFF. The CDR3 DNA is TGTGCCAGCAGCGGCCCGGGACAATTGAACACTGAACCTTTCTTT. Full variable domain (rest looked up from reference TRBV11-1 and TRBJ1-1): EAEVAQSPRYKITEKSQAVAFWCDPISGHATLYWYRQILGQGPELLVQFQDESVVDDSQLPKDRFSAERLKGVDSTLKIQPAELGDSAMYLCASSGPGQLNTEPFFGQGTRLTVV.